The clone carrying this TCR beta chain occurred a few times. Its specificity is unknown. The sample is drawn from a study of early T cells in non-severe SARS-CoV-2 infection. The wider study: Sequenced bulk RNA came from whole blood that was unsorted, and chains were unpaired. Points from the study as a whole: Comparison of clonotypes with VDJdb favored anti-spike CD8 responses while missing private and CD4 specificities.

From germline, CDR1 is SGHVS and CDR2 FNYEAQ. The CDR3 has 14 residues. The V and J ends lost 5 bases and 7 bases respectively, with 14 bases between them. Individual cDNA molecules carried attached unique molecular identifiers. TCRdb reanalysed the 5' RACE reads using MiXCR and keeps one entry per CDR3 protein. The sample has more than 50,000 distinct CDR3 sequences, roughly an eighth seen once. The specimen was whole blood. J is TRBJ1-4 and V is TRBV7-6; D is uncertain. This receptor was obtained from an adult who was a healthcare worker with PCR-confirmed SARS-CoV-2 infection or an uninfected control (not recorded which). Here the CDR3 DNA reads TGTGCCAGCAGCCGAGCTGCAGAGGGTGAAAAACTGTTTTTT. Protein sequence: CASSRAAEGEKLFF.